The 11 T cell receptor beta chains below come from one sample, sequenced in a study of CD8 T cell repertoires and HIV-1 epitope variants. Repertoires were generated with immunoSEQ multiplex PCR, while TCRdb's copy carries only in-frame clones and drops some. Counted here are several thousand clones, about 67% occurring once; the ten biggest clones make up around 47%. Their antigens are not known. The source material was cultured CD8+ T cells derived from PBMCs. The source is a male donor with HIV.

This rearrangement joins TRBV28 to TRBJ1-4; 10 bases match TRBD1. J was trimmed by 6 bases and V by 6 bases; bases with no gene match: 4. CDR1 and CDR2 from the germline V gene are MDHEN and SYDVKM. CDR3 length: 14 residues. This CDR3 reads CASRPGTGDEKLFF. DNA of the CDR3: TGTGCCAGCAGGCCCGGGACAGGGGATGAAAAACTGTTTTTT.

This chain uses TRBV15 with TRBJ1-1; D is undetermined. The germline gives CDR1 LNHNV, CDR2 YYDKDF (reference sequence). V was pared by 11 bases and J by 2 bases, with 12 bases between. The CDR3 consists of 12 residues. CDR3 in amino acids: CASGGVNTEAFF. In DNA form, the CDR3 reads TGTGCCTCGGGCGGGGTAAACACTGAAGCTTTCTTT.

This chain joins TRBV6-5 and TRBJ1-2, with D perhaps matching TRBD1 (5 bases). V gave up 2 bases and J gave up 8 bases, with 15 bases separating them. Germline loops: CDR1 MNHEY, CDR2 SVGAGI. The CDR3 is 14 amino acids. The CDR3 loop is CASSYQGGAGGYTF. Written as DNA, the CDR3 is TGTGCCAGCAGTTACCAAGGAGGGGCCGGGGGCTACACCTTC.

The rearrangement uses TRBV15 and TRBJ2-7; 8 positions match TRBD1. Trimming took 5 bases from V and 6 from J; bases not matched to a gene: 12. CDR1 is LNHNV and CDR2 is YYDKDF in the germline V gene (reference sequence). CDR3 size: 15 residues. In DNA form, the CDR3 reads TGTGCCACCAGCGATGGGACAGGTGGCATTGGCGAGCAGTACTTC. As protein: CATSDGTGGIGEQYF.

CDR3 nucleotide sequence: TGTGCCAGCAGGGACGGGGACGGGAATAATTCACCCCTCCACTTT. Amino acids: CASRDGDGNNSPLHF. The chain carries TRBV6-1 and TRBJ1-6, with D perhaps matching TRBD1 (5 bases). The V end lost 6 bases, the J end lost 5 bases, and 14 bases lay between the germline ends. Germline CDR1 and CDR2: MNHNS and SASEGT. The CDR3 has 15 amino acids.

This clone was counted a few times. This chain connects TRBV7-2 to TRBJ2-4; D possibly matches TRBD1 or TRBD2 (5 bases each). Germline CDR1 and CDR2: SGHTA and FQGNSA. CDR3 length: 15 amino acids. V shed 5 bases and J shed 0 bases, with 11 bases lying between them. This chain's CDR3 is CASSPGALAKNIQYF. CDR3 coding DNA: TGTGCCAGCAGCCCCGGGGCCCTAGCCAAAAACATTCAGTACTTC.

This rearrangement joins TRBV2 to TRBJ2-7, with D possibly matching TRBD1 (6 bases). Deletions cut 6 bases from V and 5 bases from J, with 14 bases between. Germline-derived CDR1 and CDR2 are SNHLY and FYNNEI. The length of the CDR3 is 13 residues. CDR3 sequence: CASRGTPYNEQYF. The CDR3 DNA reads TGTGCCAGCAGAGGGACACCCTATAACGAGCAGTACTTC.

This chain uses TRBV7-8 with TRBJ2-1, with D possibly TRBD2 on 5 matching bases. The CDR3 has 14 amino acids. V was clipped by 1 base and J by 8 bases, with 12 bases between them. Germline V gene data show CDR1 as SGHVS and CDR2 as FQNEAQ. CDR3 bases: TGTGCCAGCAGCTTAGATCCGGGAATGGATGAGCAGTTCTTC. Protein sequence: CASSLDPGMDEQFF.

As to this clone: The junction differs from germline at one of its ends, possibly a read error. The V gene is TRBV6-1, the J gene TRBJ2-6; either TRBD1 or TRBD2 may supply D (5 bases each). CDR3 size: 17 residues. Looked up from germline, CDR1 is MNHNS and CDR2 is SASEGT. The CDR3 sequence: CAISESLGVSGANVLTF. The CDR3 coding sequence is TGTGCCATCAGTGAGTCTCTGGGGGTATCTGGGGCCAACGTCCTGACTTTC.

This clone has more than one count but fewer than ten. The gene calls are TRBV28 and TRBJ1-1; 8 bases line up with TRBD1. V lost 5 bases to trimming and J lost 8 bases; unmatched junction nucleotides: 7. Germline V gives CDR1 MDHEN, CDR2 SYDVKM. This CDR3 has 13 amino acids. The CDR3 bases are TGTGCCAGCAGTCCCATTGGGACAGGAGAAGCTTTCTTT. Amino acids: CASSPIGTGEAFF.

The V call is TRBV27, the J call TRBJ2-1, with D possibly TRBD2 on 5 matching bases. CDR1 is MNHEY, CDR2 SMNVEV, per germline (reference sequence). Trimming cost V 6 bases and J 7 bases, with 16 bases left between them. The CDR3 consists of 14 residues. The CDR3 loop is CASRNLFGDNEQFF. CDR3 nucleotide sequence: TGTGCCAGCAGGAACCTTTTCGGGGATAATGAGCAGTTCTTC.